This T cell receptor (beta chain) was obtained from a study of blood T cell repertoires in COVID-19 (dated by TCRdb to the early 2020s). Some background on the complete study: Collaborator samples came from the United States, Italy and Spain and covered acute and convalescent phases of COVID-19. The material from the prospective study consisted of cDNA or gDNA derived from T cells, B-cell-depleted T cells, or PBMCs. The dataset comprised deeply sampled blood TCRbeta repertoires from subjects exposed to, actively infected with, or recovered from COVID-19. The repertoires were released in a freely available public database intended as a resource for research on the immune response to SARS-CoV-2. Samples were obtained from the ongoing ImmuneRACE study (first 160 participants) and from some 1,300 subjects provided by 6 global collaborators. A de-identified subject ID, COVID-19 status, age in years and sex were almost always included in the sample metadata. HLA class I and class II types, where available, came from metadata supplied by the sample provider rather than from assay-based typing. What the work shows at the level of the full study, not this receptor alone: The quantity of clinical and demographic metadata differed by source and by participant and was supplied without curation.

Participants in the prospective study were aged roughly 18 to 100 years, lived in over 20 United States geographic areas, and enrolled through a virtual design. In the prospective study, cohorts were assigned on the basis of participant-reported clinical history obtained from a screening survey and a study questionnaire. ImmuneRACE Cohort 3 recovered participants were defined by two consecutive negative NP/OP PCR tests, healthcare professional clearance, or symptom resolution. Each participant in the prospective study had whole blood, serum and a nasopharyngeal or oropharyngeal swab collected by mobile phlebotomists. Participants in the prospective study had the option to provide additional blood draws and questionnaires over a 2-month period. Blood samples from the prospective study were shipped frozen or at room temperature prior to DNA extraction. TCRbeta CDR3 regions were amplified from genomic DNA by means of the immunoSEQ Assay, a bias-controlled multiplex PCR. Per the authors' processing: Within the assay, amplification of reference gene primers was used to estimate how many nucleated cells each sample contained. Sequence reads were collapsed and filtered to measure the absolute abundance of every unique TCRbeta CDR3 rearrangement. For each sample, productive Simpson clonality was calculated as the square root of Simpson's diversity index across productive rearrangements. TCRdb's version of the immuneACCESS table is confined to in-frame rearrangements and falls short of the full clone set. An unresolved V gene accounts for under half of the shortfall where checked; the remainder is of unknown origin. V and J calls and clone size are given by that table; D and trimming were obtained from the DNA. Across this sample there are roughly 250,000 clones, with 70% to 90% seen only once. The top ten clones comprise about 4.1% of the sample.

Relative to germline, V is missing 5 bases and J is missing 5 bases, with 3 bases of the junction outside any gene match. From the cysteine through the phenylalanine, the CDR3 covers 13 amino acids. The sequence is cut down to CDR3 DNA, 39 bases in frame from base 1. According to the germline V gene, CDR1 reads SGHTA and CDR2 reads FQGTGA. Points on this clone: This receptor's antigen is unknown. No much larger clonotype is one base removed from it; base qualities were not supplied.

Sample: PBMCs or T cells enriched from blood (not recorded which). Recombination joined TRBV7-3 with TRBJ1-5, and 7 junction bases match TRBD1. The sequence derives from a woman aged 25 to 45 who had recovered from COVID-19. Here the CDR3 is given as CASSPDRDQPQHF. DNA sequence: TGTGCCAGCAGCCCTGACAGGGATCAGCCCCAGCATTTT.